This T cell receptor (beta chain) emerged from a study of shared clonotypes between healthy human individuals. V was clipped by 4 bases and J by 4 bases, with 8 bases between them. The CDR3 loop spans 13 amino acids. Germline V CDR1 and CDR2: SNHLY, FYNNEI. Assay execution took place at the deep level. Clones were sequenced by immunoSEQ multiplex PCR, and TCRdb holds only the in-frame ones, with some missing. The sample has some 630,000 clones; about 95% are singletons. The naive CD8 fraction comprised CD45RO-negative cells positively selected for CCR7 and excluded terminally differentiated effector memory CD45RA+ cells.

The sequenced material came from naive CD8+ T cells sorted from blood. The chain recombines TRBV2 with TRBJ2-1; D is uncertain. This receptor was identified in a woman in her thirties in good health. The chain's CDR3 is CASSVGKYNEQFF. CDR3 coding DNA: TGTGCCAGCAGTGTGGGAAAATACAATGAGCAGTTCTTC.